The rows below give T cell receptor beta chains drawn from one sample of a study of T cell responses to AZD1222 COVID-19 vaccine. Measured with immunoSEQ multiplex PCR; TCRdb has only the in-frame clones, and not every one. There are under 150,000 clones in the sample; about 90% occur only once, and 1.6% lies in the top ten. The sequencing here drew on peripheral blood, taken 28 days after the second AZD1222 dose. Receptor source: an adult who received the AZD1222 COVID-19 vaccine. Both conserved end residues are part of each CDR3. Size tells how often a clone was seen (once, few, many) or the class of an expanded clone, and some rows leave it out.

clone size	J gene	V gene	CDR3 protein
NA	TRBJ2-3	TRBV4-2	CASSPWTSGTDTQYF
NA	TRBJ1-3	TRBV9	CASSVEVRGPNIYF
medium-sized	TRBJ2-1	TRBV10-3	CAISDVGNEQFF
NA	TRBJ2-1	TRBV28	CASSSWTATSYNEQFF
NA	TRBJ1-5	TRBV10-3	CAISLQGNQPQHF
NA	TRBJ2-3	TRBV10-3	CAISVGLRGSDTQYF
NA	TRBJ1-5	TRBV19	CASSIRSSNQPQHF
NA	TRBJ2-1	TRBV5-4	CASSPIATGLNEQFF
once	TRBJ1-4	TRBV10-3	CAISEDRGRPEKLFF
NA	TRBJ1-1	TRBV5-1	CASSPTGSEAFF
NA	TRBJ1-5	TRBV6-5	CASSYLGGNQPQHF